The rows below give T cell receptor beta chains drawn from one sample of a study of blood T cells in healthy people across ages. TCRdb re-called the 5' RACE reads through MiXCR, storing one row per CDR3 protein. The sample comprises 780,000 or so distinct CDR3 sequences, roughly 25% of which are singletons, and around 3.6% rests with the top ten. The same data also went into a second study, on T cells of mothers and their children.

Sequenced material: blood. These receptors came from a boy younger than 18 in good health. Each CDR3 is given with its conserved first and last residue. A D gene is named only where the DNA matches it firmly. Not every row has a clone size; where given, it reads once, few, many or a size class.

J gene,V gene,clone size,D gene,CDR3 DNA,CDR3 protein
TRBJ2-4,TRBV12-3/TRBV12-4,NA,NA,TGTGCCAGCAGGTTCGGGACACCATCTAACATTCAGTACTTC,CASRFGTPSNIQYF
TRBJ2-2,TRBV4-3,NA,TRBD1,TGCGCCAGCAGCCAAGATAGGGCAGGGGGTGGGGAGCTGTTTTTT,CASSQDRAGGGELFF
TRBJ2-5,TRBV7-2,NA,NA,TGTGCCAGCAGCTTCCAGGGCGGCGAGGAGACCCAGTACTTC,CASSFQGGEETQYF
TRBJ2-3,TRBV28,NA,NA,TGTGCCAGCAGTTCAGGGTTAGGCACAGATACGCAGTATTTT,CASSSGLGTDTQYF
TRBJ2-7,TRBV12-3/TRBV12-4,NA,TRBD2,TGTGCCAGCACCGGGACTAGCGGAGGTGAGCAGTACTTC,CASTGTSGGEQYF
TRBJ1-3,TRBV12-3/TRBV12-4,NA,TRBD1,TGTGCCAGCAGTTTAGCGTTTAAGTACCGGGACAGGCCCCAATTCCCTGGAAACACCATATATTTT,CASSLAFKYRDRPQFPGNTIYF
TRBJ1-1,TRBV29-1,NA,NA,TGCAGCGTTGAACCCGGTACAATCTGGACTGAAGCTTTCTTT,CSVEPGTIWTEAFF
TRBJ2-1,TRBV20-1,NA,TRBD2,TGCAGTGCCAATCTAGCGGATGAGCAGTTCTTC,CSANLADEQFF
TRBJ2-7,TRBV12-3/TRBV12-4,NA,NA,TGTGCCAGCAGGGGGACATTTTACGAGCAGTACTTC,CASRGTFYEQYF
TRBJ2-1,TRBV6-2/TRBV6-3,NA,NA,TGTGCCAGCAACCTATTAGGACCGAGCAATGAGCAGTTCTTC,CASNLLGPSNEQFF
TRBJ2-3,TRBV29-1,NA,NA,TGCAGCGTGGAAAGAAGCTGGGAGGCAGATACGCAGTATTTT,CSVERSWEADTQYF
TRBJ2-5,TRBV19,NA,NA,TGTGCCAGTAGTATCGACAGAGCCCAAGAGACCCAGTACTTC,CASSIDRAQETQYF
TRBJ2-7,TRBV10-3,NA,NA,TGTGCCATCAGTGAGGCCGACAGGAGCTCCTACGAGCAGTACTTC,CAISEADRSSYEQYF
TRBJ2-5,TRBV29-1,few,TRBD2,TGCAGCGTTGAAGTGGCTAGCGGTCAAGAGACCCGGTACTTC,CSVEVASGQETRYF
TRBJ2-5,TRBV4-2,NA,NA,TGTGCCAGCAGCCAAGATGAGGGGGTAGAGACCCAGTACTTC,CASSQDEGVETQYF
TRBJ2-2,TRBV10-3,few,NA,TGTGCCATCAGGCCTAACACCGGGGAGCTGTTTTTT,CAIRPNTGELFF
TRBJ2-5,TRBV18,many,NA,TGTGCCAGCTCACCACCGTCCCCGCAAGAGACCCAGTACTTC,CASSPPSPQETQYF
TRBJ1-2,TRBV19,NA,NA,TGCGCCAGTAGTATAGGCGGCGAACCCATTGGCTACACCTTC,CASSIGGEPIGYTF
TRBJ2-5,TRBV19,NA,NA,TGTGCCAGTAGCCAGGGCCTATGGGAGACCCAGTACTTC,CASSQGLWETQYF
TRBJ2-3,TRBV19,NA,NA,TGTGCCACCCTGAGGACAGATACGCAGTATTTT,CATLRTDTQYF
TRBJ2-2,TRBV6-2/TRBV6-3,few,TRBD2,TGTGCCAGCAGTAGTCATACTAGCGGGATGATGGCGGAGCTGTTTTTT,CASSSHTSGMMAELFF
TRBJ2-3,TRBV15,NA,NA,TGTGCCACCAGCAAACCGCTGTACACAGATACGCAGTATTTT,CATSKPLYTDTQYF
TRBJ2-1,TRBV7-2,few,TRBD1,TGTGCCAGCAGCTTAGGACAGGGACAATACAATGAGCAGTTCTTC,CASSLGQGQYNEQFF
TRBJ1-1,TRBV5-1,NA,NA,TGCGCCAGCAGCTTGGATGGTGCGACGCCAGAAGCTTTCTTT,CASSLDGATPEAFF
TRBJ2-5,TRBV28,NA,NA,TGTGCCAGCAGTTTATGGGCAGGGGGAGGAGAGACCCAGTACTTC,CASSLWAGGGETQYF
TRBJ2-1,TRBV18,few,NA,TGTGCCAGCTCACCACTGAATGTTGGCAATGAGCAGTTCTTC,CASSPLNVGNEQFF
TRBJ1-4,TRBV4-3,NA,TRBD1,TGCGCCAGCAGCCAAGGAGGGACAGGCACTAATGAAAAACTGTTTTTT,CASSQGGTGTNEKLFF
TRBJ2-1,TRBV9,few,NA,TGTGCCAGCAGCGTCCTAGGTGGGGGTGAGCAGTTCTTC,CASSVLGGGEQFF
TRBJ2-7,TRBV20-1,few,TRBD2,TGCAGTGCTAGAGCACTACCTGGGATAGCGGGGCACGAGCAGTACTTC,CSARALPGIAGHEQYF
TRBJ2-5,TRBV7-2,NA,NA,TGTGCCAGCAGCTTAGAAAGGAAAGAGACCCAGTACTTC,CASSLERKETQYF
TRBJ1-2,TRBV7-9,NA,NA,TGTGCCAGCAGCTTAGTAGGCCAGGGCTATGGCTACACCTTC,CASSLVGQGYGYTF
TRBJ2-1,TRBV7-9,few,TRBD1,TGTGCCAGCAAGGGGACAGGGACCTACAATGAGCAGTTCTTC,CASKGTGTYNEQFF
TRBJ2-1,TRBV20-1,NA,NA,TGCAGTGCTAGAGATTTTGGGGATGAGCAGTTCTTC,CSARDFGDEQFF
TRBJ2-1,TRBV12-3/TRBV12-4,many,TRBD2,TGTGCCAGTCGTAGCGGGGGGGTTTACAATGAGCAGTTCTTC,CASRSGGVYNEQFF
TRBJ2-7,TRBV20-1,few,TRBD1,TGCAGTGCTAGAGACCGAAGAGGGACAGTGAGCTCCTACGAGCAGTACTTC,CSARDRRGTVSSYEQYF
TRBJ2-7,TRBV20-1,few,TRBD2,TGCAGTGCTAGAGATGTGGCGGGAGCTGGCGAGCAGTACTTC,CSARDVAGAGEQYF
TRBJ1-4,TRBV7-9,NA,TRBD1,TGTGCCAGCAGCTTGACAGGGCTGGATGAAAAACTGTTTTTT,CASSLTGLDEKLFF
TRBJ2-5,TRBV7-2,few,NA,TGTGCCAGCAGCTTCAAGGGGAGACAGACCCAGTACTTC,CASSFKGRQTQYF
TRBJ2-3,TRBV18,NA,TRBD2,TGTGCCAGCTCACCAAAGCGGGAGACCACAGATACGCAGTATTTT,CASSPKRETTDTQYF
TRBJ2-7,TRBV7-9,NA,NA,TGTGCCAGCAGCTTAGAGCCTAGCGCTGAACTCTACGAGCAGTACTTC,CASSLEPSAELYEQYF
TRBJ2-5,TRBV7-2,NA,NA,TGTGCCAGCAGCTGGTCAGCGGGAGAGACCCAGTACTTC,CASSWSAGETQYF
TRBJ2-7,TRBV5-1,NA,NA,TGCGCCAGCAGCTTTGACAGGATCAACGAGCAGTACTTC,CASSFDRINEQYF
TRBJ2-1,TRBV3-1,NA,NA,TGTGCCAGCAGCCAAGATTACGGTGAGCAGTTCTTC,CASSQDYGEQFF
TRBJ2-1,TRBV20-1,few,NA,TGCAGTGCTAGAGAAGTGGCCGTAATCAATGAGCAGTTCTTC,CSAREVAVINEQFF
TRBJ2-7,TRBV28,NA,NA,TGTGCCAGCAGTTTATCGGCGGGGAAAACCTACGAGCAGTACTTC,CASSLSAGKTYEQYF
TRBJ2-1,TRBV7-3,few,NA,TGTGCCAGCAGCATCACCTGGGACGGATTTACTTACAATGAGCAGTTCTTC,CASSITWDGFTYNEQFF
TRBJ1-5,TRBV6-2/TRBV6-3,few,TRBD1,TGTGCCAGCAGCTACGACAGGGATCAGCCCCAGCATTTT,CASSYDRDQPQHF
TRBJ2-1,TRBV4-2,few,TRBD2,TGTGCCAGCAGCCAAGATCACGGGACTATAAGGAATGAGCAGTTCTTC,CASSQDHGTIRNEQFF
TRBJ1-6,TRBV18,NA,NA,TGTGCCAGCTCACCCAGGGCAGGACCCCTCCACTTT,CASSPRAGPLHF
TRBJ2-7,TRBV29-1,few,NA,TGCAGCGGCAGAAGTGGACTTTCCTACGAGCAGTACTTC,CSGRSGLSYEQYF
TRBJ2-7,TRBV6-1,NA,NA,TGTGCCAGCAGTGTAGGGAGCCCCACCTACGAGCAGTACTTC,CASSVGSPTYEQYF
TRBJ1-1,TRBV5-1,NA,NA,TGCGCCAGCAGCTTCGACAGTATCTCGATGAACACTGAAGCTTTCTTT,CASSFDSISMNTEAFF
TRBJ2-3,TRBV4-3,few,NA,TGCGCCAGCAGCCAAGAACTCATCGGCACCACAGATACGCAGTATTTT,CASSQELIGTTDTQYF
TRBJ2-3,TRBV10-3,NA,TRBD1,TGTGCCATCAGTGGGTCGGGGACAGGGGGCGGCGCAGATACGCAGTACTTT,CAISGSGTGGGADTQYF